This T cell receptor (beta chain) comes out of a study of identical twins. Template switching added a universal primer binding site, and final cDNA carried unique molecular identifiers. TCRdb re-analysed the 5' RACE reads in MiXCR, keeping a single row per CDR3 protein. This table holds 250,000 or so distinct CDR3 sequences, about 8.3% found once. This clonotype was counted between two and nine times. As yet, its antigen is unknown. Germline assignment: CDR1 SEHNR and CDR2 FQNEAQ (reference sequence). The ends were cut back, 4 bases at V and 6 bases at J, with 13 bases in the middle. This CDR3 is built from 14 residues. Whole-study findings and limits: Fewer insertions characterized abundant cord blood beta clonotypes, whereas memory repertoires showed none.

The sample was also reused in another study, on yellow fever vaccine responses in identical twins. That work adds: Reportedly, twins showed a vaccine T cell response that looked partly convergent and partly personalized.

The sequenced sample was CD8+ T cells sorted from blood. This chain joins TRBV7-9 and TRBJ2-1; tentative D call: TRBD1 (6 bases). The TCR comes from a woman between 18 and 29 years old in good health. The CDR3 is CASSSTRGSNEQFF. The DNA for the CDR3 is TGTGCCAGCAGCTCGACCAGGGGCTCCAATGAGCAGTTCTTC.